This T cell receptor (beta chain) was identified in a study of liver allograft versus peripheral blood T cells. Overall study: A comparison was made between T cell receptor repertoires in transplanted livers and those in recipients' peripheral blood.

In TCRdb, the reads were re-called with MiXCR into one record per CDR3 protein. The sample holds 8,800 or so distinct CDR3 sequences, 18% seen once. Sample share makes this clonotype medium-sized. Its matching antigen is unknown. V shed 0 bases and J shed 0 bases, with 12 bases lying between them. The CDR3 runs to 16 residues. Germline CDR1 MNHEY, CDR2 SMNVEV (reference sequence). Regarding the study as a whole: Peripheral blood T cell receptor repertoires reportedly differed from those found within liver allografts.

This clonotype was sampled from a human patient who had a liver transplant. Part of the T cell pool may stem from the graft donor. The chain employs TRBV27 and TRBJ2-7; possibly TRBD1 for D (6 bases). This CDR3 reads CASSLSARGPSYEQYF. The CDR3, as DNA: TGTGCCAGCAGTTTATCTGCCAGGGGTCCCTCCTACGAGCAGTACTTC.